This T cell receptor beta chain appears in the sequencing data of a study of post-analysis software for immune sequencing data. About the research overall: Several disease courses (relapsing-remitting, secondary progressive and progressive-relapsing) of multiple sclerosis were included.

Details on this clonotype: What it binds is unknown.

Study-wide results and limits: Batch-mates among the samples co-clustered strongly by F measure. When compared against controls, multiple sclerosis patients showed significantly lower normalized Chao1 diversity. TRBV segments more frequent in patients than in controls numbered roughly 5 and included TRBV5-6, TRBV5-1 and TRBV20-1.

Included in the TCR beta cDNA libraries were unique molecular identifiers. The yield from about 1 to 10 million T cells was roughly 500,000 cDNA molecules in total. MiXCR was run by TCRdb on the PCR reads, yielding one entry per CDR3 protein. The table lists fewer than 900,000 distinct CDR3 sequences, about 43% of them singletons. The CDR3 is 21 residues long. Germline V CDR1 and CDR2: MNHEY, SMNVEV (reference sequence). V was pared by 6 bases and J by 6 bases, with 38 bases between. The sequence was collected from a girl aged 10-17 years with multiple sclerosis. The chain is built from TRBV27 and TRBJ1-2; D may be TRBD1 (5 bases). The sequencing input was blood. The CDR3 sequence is CASRTPLGGVTRDNGYDGYTF. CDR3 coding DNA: TGTGCCAGCAGAACCCCGTTGGGGGGAGTGACAAGGGATAATGGCTATGATGGCTACACCTTC.